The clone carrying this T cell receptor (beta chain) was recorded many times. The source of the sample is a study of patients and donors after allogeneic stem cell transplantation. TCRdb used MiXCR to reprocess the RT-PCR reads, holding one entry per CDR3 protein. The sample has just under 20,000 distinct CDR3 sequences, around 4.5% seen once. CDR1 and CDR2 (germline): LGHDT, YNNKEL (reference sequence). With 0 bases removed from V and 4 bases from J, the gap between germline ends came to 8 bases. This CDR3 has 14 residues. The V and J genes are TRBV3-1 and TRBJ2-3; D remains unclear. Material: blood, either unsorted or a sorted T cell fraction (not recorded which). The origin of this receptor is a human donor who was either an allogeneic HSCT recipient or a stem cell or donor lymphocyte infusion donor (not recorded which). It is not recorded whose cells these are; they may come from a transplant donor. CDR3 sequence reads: CASSQDLPADTQYF. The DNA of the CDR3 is TGTGCCAGCAGCCAAGATCTACCTGCAGATACGCAGTATTTT.